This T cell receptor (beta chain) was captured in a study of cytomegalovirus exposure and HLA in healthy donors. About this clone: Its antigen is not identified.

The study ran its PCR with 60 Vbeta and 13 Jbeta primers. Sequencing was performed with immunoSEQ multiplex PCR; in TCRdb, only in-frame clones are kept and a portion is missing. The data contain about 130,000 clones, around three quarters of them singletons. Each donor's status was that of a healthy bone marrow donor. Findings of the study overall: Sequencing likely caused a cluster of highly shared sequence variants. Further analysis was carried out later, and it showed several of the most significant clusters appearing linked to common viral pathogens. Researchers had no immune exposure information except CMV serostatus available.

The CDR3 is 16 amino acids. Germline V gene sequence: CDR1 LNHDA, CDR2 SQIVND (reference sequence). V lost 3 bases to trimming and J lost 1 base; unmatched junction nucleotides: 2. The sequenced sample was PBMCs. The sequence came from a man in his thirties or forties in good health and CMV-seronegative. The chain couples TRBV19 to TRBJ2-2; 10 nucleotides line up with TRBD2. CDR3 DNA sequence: TGTGCCAGTAGTATCCTAGCGGGGGTGAACACCGGGGAGCTGTTTTTT. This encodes CASSILAGVNTGELFF.